This T cell receptor beta chain was identified during a study of T cells in Graves' hyperthyroidism and ophthalmopathy. General study points: Blood also showed most of the thyroid clonotypes that were expanded above 0.001.

What was amplified from RNA transcripts were TCR beta CDR3 regions. Using the HTBI primer set, a first-round RT-PCR was run on the TCR CDR3. TCRdb reanalysed the multiplex PCR reads using MiXCR and keeps one entry per CDR3 protein. The sample records about 640,000 distinct CDR3 sequences, 20% to 25% being singletons. Every diagnosis used clinical symptoms, serum thyroxine and TRAb, thyroid ultrasound and orbital computed tomography. This clonotype has more than one count but fewer than ten. No antigen is known for it. The V gene lost 2 bases and the J gene lost 8 bases, with 10 bases spanning the gap. Germline values: CDR1 ENHRY, CDR2 SYGVKD. CDR3 length: 13 amino acids.

This clonotype was sampled from a man aged 30 to 39 with Graves' ophthalmopathy. The chain employs TRBV10-3 and TRBJ2-1; D is uncertain. What was sequenced was blood. In nucleotides, the CDR3 is TGTGCCATCAGTGAGAAAGTAGAGCATGAGCAGTTCTTC. Translation: CAISEKVEHEQFF.